Below, one TCR beta chain is given with its context. The antigen remains unidentified. The sample comes from a study of early T cells in non-severe SARS-CoV-2 infection. Study-wide context: Sequencing of unsorted whole blood was done on bulk RNA, leaving chains unpaired. Study-wide results and caveats: VDJdb matching, biased toward anti-spike CD8 responses, missed private and CD4 specificities.

Germline V CDR1 and CDR2: MNHEY, SVGEGT. The CDR3 has 20 residues. V was pared by 5 bases and J by 2 bases, with 22 bases of the junction left unmatched. Each cDNA molecule carried a unique molecular identifier. MiXCR, run by TCRdb on the 5' RACE reads, gives a single entry per CDR3 protein. The sample has 25,000 to 35,000 distinct CDR3 sequences; 3% to 5% are singletons. The V call is TRBV6-2 or TRBV6-3, the J call TRBJ2-7, with 9 bases identical to TRBD1. The receptor comes from an adult who was a healthcare worker with PCR-confirmed SARS-CoV-2 infection or an uninfected control (not recorded which). The sample comprised whole blood. The CDR3 DNA reads TGTGCCAGCAGTCCCCACCTCCGGGACAGGGTTCCGTACGATCCCTACGAGCAGTACTTC. The encoded protein is CASSPHLRDRVPYDPYEQYF.